This T cell receptor beta chain comes out of a study of blood T cell repertoires in COVID-19. Sequencing was performed with immunoSEQ multiplex PCR; in TCRdb, only in-frame clones are kept and a portion is missing. The sample records some 530,000 clones, roughly 88% being singletons. CDR1 and CDR2 (germline): SGHAT, FQNNGV. V was clipped by 4 bases and J by 0 bases, with 11 bases between them. The CDR3 has 15 amino acids. The chain carries TRBV11-2 and TRBJ2-3; D might be TRBD1 (5 bases). The clonotype originates from a human donor in a cohort sampled during active COVID-19. Specimen: peripheral blood. CDR3 sequence reads: CASSSHQGSTDTQYF. The CDR3, as DNA: TGTGCCAGCAGCTCCCATCAGGGAAGCACAGATACGCAGTATTTT.